The clone carrying this T cell receptor beta chain was observed at least ten times. Per the germline V gene, CDR1 is MNHNS and CDR2 is SASEGT. The V and J ends lost 5 bases and 7 bases, in that order; junction bases with no gene match: 5. The CDR3 is 14 amino acids. The sample comes from a study of CD8+ T cells in alopecia areata. The sequencing template was cDNA reverse transcribed from extracted RNA. TCRdb's table, derived via immunoSEQ multiplex PCR, lists solely in-frame clones and lacks some. The table has 150,000 to 200,000 clones, 55% seen once. The chain has TRBV6-1 and TRBJ1-5; 10 nucleotides match TRBD1. Sequenced material: CD4+ T cells sorted from blood. The sequence was collected from a human donor in good health. For the CDR3, the DNA is TGTGCCAGCAGTTGGACAGGGGGTATCCAGCCCCAGCATTTT. Encoded protein: CASSWTGGIQPQHF.